Each of the 31 T cell receptor beta chains below was sequenced from the same sample in a study of blood T cell repertoires in COVID-19. Assay: immunoSEQ multiplex PCR; the TCRdb copy retains only in-frame clones and omits some. The table lists more than 200,000 clones, 70% to 90% of them singletons. Specimen: peripheral blood. Every receptor here comes from a young man with active or convalescent COVID-19.

The chain combines TRBV6-5 with TRBJ2-5; TRBD2 matches at 7 bases. Trimming removed 0 bases from V and 1 base from J; junction bases left unmatched: 2. The germline CDR1 and CDR2 sequences are MNHEY and SVGAGI. CDR3 length: 15 amino acids. The CDR3 DNA reads as TGTGCCAGCAGTTACTCGTCTAGCGGCCAAGAGACCCAGTACTTC. Amino acid sequence: CASSYSSSGQETQYF.

The chain is built from TRBV5-1 and TRBJ1-4, with D possibly being TRBD1 (5 bases). CDR1 is SGHRS, CDR2 YFSETQ, per germline. The CDR3 has 15 residues. V shed 4 bases and J shed 4 bases, with 14 bases lying between them. The CDR3 DNA is TGCGCCAGCAGCCAACGTACAGGATTTAATGAAAAACTGTTTTTT. This translates into CASSQRTGFNEKLFF.

The rearrangement uses TRBV7-6 and TRBJ2-7, with TRBD1 matching over 7 bases. The CDR3 totals 14 residues. Germline V gene data show CDR1 as SGHVS and CDR2 as FNYEAQ. The trim removed 5 bases at V and 3 bases at J, leaving 7 bases unmatched. In DNA, the CDR3 is TGTGCCAGCAGCAGAGGACAGGAGGTCTACGAGCAGTACTTC. The encoded protein is CASSRGQEVYEQYF.

The CDR3 DNA reads as TGTGCCAGCAGCCCGGGACTAAGCTCCTACGAGCAGTACTTC. Amino acid sequence: CASSPGLSSYEQYF. The chain recombines TRBV5-4 with TRBJ2-7, with TRBD2 matching over 7 bases. The trim removed 4 bases at V and 0 bases at J, leaving 4 bases unmatched. In germline, CDR1 is SGHNT, CDR2 YYREEE (reference sequence). The CDR3 sequence is 14 residues long.

The chain employs TRBV6-5 and TRBJ2-7; D is ambiguous. Trimming removed 6 bases at V and 3 bases at J, with 9 bases between. The CDR3 contains 12 residues. In germline, CDR1 is MNHEY, CDR2 SVGAGI. The CDR3 DNA sequence: TGTGCCAGCAGACCCGCTAGCTACGAGCAGTACTTC. Amino acid sequence: CASRPASYEQYF.

The CDR3 DNA follows: TGTGCCTGGAGGACGGCCGGGAGCAATCAGCCCCAGCATTTT. Residues: CAWRTAGSNQPQHF. The chain joins TRBV30 to TRBJ1-5; no firm D call. This CDR3 is 14 amino acids long. Between the trimmed V and J ends, which lost 3 bases and 1 base, there was a span of 10 bases. Germline lookup yields CDR1 GTSNPN and CDR2 SVGIG (reference sequence). The full variable domain, with the rest looked up from reference TRBV30 and TRBJ1-5, is SQTIHQWPATLVQPVGSPLSLECTVEGTSNPNLYWYRQAAGRGLQLLFYSVGIGQISSEVPQNLSASRPQDRQFILSSKKLLLSDSGFYLCAWRTAGSNQPQHFGDGTRLSIL.

The rearrangement joins TRBV28 to TRBJ2-3; TRBD1 aligns across 7 bases. Trimming at V came to 7 bases and at J to 2 bases, leaving 6 bases not matched to a gene. The CDR3 spans 14 residues. Germline CDR1 MDHEN, CDR2 SYDVKM. The DNA for the CDR3 is TGTGCCAGCAACCGGGACAGCATCACAGATACGCAGTATTTT. Amino acids: CASNRDSITDTQYF.

CDR3 bases: TGTGCCAGCAGCTTACGATCGGACACCATATATTTT. This sequence encodes CASSLRSDTIYF. J is TRBJ1-3 and V is TRBV7-2, with D hard to call. The CDR3 extends over 12 amino acids. Germline V gene sequence: CDR1 SGHTA, CDR2 FQGNSA. With 2 bases removed from V and 8 bases from J, the gap between germline ends came to 7 bases.

This clone came up a few times. The chain combines TRBV5-5 with TRBJ1-1; D call uncertain. From germline, CDR1 is SGHKS and CDR2 YYEKEE (reference sequence). The CDR3 contains 12 residues. Trimming took 4 bases from V and 6 from J, leaving 10 bases between them. The CDR3 DNA reads TGTGCCAGCAGCAGAGGAGGTGCTGAAGCTTTCTTT. It yields the protein CASSRGGAEAFF.

This rearrangement joins TRBV6-6 to TRBJ1-4, with 12 bases that match TRBD1. With V trimmed by 1 base and J by 5 bases, 2 bases remained unmatched. The CDR3 sequence is 16 residues long. Germline lookup yields CDR1 MNHNY and CDR2 SVGAGI (reference sequence). CDR3 in amino acids: CASSYFGTGGNEKLFF. CDR3 coding DNA: TGTGCCAGCAGTTACTTTGGGACAGGGGGCAATGAAAAACTGTTTTTT.

J is TRBJ1-3 and V is TRBV28, with D possibly matching TRBD1 (6 bases). CDR3 length: 16 amino acids. Looked up from germline, CDR1 is MDHEN and CDR2 is SYDVKM. Trimming cost V 5 bases and J 2 bases, with 16 bases left between them. For the CDR3, the DNA is TGTGCCAGCAGTGGGATTGAACAGGGACCTGGAAACACCATATATTTT. Its protein is CASSGIEQGPGNTIYF.

This sequence joins TRBV11-1 and TRBJ1-3; D remains unclear. The CDR3 has 15 amino acids. In germline, CDR1 is SGHAT, CDR2 FQDESV (reference sequence). V was shortened by 2 bases and J by 0 bases, with 8 bases between the two germline ends. This chain's CDR3 is CASSLSSYSGNTIYF. The CDR3 coding sequence is TGTGCCAGCAGCTTATCGTCGTACTCTGGAAACACCATATATTTT. The whole variable domain, remainder taken from reference TRBV11-1 and TRBJ1-3, is EAEVAQSPRYKITEKSQAVAFWCDPISGHATLYWYRQILGQGPELLVQFQDESVVDDSQLPKDRFSAERLKGVDSTLKIQPAELGDSAMYLCASSLSSYSGNTIYFGEGSWLTVV.

The CDR3 nucleotides read TGTGCCAGTAGTCCCGCGGACAGGGATAATGGCTACACCTTC. It specifies CASSPADRDNGYTF. The rearrangement uses TRBV19 and TRBJ1-2; 8 nucleotides match TRBD1. Germline-derived CDR1 and CDR2 are LNHDA and SQIVND (reference sequence). The CDR3 totals 14 residues. Trimming removed 5 bases from V and 6 bases from J; junction bases left unmatched: 8.

This chain joins TRBV28 and TRBJ2-7; D may be TRBD2 (6 bases). The CDR3 contains 13 residues. Germline CDR1 MDHEN, CDR2 SYDVKM. The V end lost 4 bases, the J end lost 0 bases, and 7 bases lay between the germline ends. Written as DNA, the CDR3 is TGTGCCAGCAGTTACGGGAGCTCCTACGAGCAGTACTTC. Translation: CASSYGSSYEQYF.

The CDR3 here is CASSQLRTGDNSPLHF. The CDR3 DNA reads as TGTGCCAGCTCACAACTTCGGACAGGGGATAATTCACCCCTCCACTTT. The chain combines TRBV18 with TRBJ1-6; 9 positions agree with TRBD1. There are 16 residues in the CDR3. V lost 4 bases and J lost 5; bases outside the gene matches: 6. Germline V CDR1 and CDR2: KGHSH, LQKENI.

The rearrangement uses TRBV5-4 and TRBJ1-5; possible D gene TRBD1, 6 bases. V was shortened by 2 bases and J by 7 bases, with 7 bases between the two germline ends. Germline V gene lookup returns CDR1 SGHNT and CDR2 YYREEE (reference sequence). The CDR3 is 12 amino acids. The chain's CDR3 is CASSLQGQPQHF. The CDR3 region has the DNA TGTGCCAGCAGCTTACAGGGCCAGCCCCAGCATTTT.

This chain uses TRBV4-3 with TRBJ2-3; TRBD2 agrees at 8 bases. The V and J ends lost 1 base and 4 bases, in that order; junction bases with no gene match: 4. Germline CDR1 LGHNA, CDR2 YSLEER. This CDR3 is built from 15 residues. The CDR3 loop is CASSQGGGWADTQYF. Written as DNA, the CDR3 is TGCGCCAGCAGCCAAGGCGGGGGGTGGGCAGATACGCAGTATTTT.

A single count supports this clone. This chain links TRBV19 with TRBJ2-5; D ambiguous. Germline lookup yields CDR1 LNHDA and CDR2 SQIVND (reference sequence). The CDR3 contains 14 residues. Trimming stripped 5 bases from V and 7 bases from J, with 17 bases between. In DNA, the CDR3 is TGTGCCAGTAGTGCCAGTGGTTCGCCGGGGACCCAGTACTTC. Translation: CASSASGSPGTQYF.

Of note for this clone: At one boundary the junction diverges from the germline segment, which might be a read error. V gene TRBV2 combines with J gene TRBJ1-1, with 9 bases fitting TRBD1. This CDR3 is 12 amino acids long. Germline values: CDR1 SNHLY, CDR2 FYNNEI. The CDR3 protein is CASGASGTGNSF. DNA of the CDR3: TGTGCCAGCGGAGCTTCCGGGACAGGGAATAGTTTT.

J is TRBJ2-2 and V is TRBV3-1 (or the pseudogene TRBV3-2), with TRBD2 identical over 13 bases. The germline V gene has CDR1 LGHDT and CDR2 YNNKEL (reference sequence). The CDR3 is 17 residues long. Losses at the gene ends were 5 bases for V and 7 bases for J; bases not matched to a gene: 10. CDR3 bases: TGTGCCAGCAGCTATTCCCCACTAGCGGGAGGGTTCGGGGAGCTGTTTTTT. Translation gives CASSYSPLAGGFGELFF.

J is TRBJ2-7 and V is TRBV6-6; 7 bases align to TRBD1. The CDR3 totals 14 residues. V dropped 5 bases and J dropped 2; count of bases not matched to a gene: 6. From germline, CDR1 is MNHNY and CDR2 SVGAGI (reference sequence). Here the CDR3 reads CASSPTGTPYEQYF. The CDR3 bases are TGTGCCAGCAGTCCGACAGGGACGCCCTACGAGCAGTACTTC.

The rearrangement joins TRBV7-7 to TRBJ1-3; no reliable D call. The CDR3 has 15 residues. CDR1 and CDR2 from the germline V gene are SSHAT and FNYEAQ (reference sequence). V was trimmed by 4 bases and J by 2 bases, leaving 12 bases between them. The CDR3 nucleotides read TGTGCCAGCAGCTCGGCACGGGGAGCTGGAAACACCATATATTTT. Translation gives CASSSARGAGNTIYF.

This chain links TRBV19 with TRBJ1-4, with a possible D match to TRBD1 (5 bases). The ends were cut back, 5 bases at V and 4 bases at J, with 14 bases in the middle. In germline, CDR1 is LNHDA, CDR2 SQIVND (reference sequence). This CDR3 comprises 15 residues. The chain's CDR3 is CASSVDRDYNEKLFF. The DNA for the CDR3 is TGTGCCAGTAGTGTGGACCGGGACTATAATGAAAAACTGTTTTTT.

The genes are TRBV20-1 and TRBJ1-4; D call uncertain. V was shortened by 3 bases and J by 8 bases, with 7 bases between the two germline ends. CDR3 length equals 11 residues. Germline-derived CDR1 and CDR2 are DFQATT and SNEGSKA (reference sequence). The CDR3 loop is CSASPGEKLFF. The CDR3 nucleotides are TGCAGTGCTAGCCCCGGGGAAAAACTGTTTTTT.

The rearrangement links TRBV5-6 to TRBJ1-2; TRBD1 agrees at 7 bases. CDR3 size: 17 residues. With V trimmed by 4 bases and J by 3 bases, 15 bases remained unmatched. CDR1 and CDR2 (germline): SGHDT, YYEEEE. In DNA, the CDR3 is TGTGCCAGCAGCGACCTACGACAGGGTAACCCCCACTATGGCTACACCTTC. Translated, it gives CASSDLRQGNPHYGYTF.

The V call is TRBV25-1, the J call TRBJ1-5; TRBD1 matches at 9 bases. V was pared by 6 bases and J by 7 bases, with 7 bases of the junction left unmatched. This CDR3 comprises 14 residues. Germline V gene data show CDR1 as MGHDK and CDR2 as SYGVNS. CDR3 DNA sequence: TGTGCCAGCAGCATAAAGGGGACAGGGCAGCCCCAGCATTTT. It is translated as CASSIKGTGQPQHF.

V and J are TRBV6-2 or TRBV6-3 and TRBJ2-1, with D possibly matching TRBD2 (5 bases). Between the trimmed V and J ends, which lost 2 bases and 12 bases, there was a span of 11 bases. Germline lookup yields CDR1 MNHEY and CDR2 SVGEGT. The CDR3 runs to 12 residues. The CDR3 DNA follows: TGTGCCAGCAGTTACCGGACGGGGTGGCAGTTCTTC. Its translation: CASSYRTGWQFF.

The J gene is TRBJ2-4, the V gene TRBV28, with a weak D call TRBD1 (5 bases). This CDR3 region has 15 residues. The V end was cut by 10 bases, the J end by 3 bases, with 19 bases between. CDR1 is MDHEN and CDR2 is SYDVKM in the germline V gene. The CDR3 loop is CAIARQMVNKNIQYF. The CDR3 DNA reads as TGTGCCATCGCACGACAGATGGTGAACAAAAACATTCAGTACTTC.

The chain uses TRBV18 and TRBJ2-3, with TRBD1 as a possible D gene (5 bases). CDR3 size: 17 residues. V was shortened by 3 bases and J by 4 bases, with 20 bases between the two germline ends. Germline V gene lookup returns CDR1 KGHSH and CDR2 LQKENI. The CDR3 spells CASSPKGVLMVSDTQYF. The CDR3 bases are TGTGCCAGCTCACCCAAAGGGGTCCTGATGGTTTCAGATACGCAGTATTTT.

V gene TRBV4-1 combines with J gene TRBJ2-7; D ambiguous. With 2 bases removed from V and 6 bases from J, the gap between germline ends came to 11 bases. Germline values: CDR1 MGHRA, CDR2 YSYEKL. This CDR3 comprises 13 residues. As DNA, the CDR3 is TGCGCCAGCAGCCAACAACGAGCAACCGAGCAGTACTTC. This sequence encodes CASSQQRATEQYF.

The V gene is TRBV15, the J gene TRBJ2-5; D is possibly TRBD1 (5 bases). Germline lookup yields CDR1 LNHNV and CDR2 YYDKDF (reference sequence). The V and J ends lost 5 bases and 5 bases respectively, with 18 bases between them. The CDR3 covers 15 residues. CDR3 residues: CATSVARPGMETQYF. In nucleotides, the CDR3 is TGTGCCACCAGCGTTGCCCGTCCAGGGATGGAGACCCAGTACTTC. Together with reference TRBV15 and TRBJ2-5, the CDR3 gives the full variable domain: DAMVIQNPRYQVTQFGKPVTLSCSQTLNHNVMYWYQQKSSQAPKLLFHYYDKDFNNEADTPDNFQSRRPNTSFCFLDIRSPGLGDTAMYLCATSVARPGMETQYFGPGTRLLVL.